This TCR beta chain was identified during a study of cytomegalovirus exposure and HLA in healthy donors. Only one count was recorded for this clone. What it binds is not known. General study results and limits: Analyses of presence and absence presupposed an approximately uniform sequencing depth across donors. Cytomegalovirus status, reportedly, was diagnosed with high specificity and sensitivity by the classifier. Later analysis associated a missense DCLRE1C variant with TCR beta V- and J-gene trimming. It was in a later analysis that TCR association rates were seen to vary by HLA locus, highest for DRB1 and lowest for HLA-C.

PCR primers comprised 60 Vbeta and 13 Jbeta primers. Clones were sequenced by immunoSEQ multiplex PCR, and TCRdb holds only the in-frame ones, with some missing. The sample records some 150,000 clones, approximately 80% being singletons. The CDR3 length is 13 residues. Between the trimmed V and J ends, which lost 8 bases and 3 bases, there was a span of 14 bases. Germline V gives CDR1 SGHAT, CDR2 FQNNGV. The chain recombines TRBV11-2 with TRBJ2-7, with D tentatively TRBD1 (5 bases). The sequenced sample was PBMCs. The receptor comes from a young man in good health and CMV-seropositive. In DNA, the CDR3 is TGTGCCAGCGCTTGGGGCAGGGTCTACGAGCAGTACTTC. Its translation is CASAWGRVYEQYF.